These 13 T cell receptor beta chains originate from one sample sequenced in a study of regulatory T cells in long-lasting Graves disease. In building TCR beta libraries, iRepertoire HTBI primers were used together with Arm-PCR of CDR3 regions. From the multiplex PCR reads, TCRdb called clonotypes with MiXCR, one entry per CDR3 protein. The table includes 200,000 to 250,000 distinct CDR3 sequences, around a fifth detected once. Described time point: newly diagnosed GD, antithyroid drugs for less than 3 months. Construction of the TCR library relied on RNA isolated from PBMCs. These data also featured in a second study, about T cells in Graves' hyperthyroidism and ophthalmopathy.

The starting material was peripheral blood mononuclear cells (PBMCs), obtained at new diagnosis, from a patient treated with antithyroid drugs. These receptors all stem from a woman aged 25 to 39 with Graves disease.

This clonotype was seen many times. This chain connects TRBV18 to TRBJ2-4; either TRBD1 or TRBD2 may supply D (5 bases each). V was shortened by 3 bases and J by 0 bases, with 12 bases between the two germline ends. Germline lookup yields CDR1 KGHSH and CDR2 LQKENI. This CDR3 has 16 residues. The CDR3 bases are TGTGCCAGCTCACCCACTGGGGCGGGAGCCAAAAACATTCAGTACTTC. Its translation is CASSPTGAGAKNIQYF.

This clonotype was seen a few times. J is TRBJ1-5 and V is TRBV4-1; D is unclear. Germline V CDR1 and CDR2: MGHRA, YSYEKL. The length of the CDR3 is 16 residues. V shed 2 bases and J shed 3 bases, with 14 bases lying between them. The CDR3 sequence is CASSQRGGDVNQPQHF. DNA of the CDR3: TGCGCCAGCAGCCAACGGGGTGGGGATGTCAATCAGCCCCAGCATTTT.

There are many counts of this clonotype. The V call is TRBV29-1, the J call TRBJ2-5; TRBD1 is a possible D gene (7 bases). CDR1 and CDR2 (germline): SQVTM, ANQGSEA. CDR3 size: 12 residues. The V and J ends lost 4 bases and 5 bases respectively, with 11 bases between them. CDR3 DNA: TGCAGCGTTGCAGGGGGGCCCGAGACCCAGTACTTC. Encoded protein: CSVAGGPETQYF.

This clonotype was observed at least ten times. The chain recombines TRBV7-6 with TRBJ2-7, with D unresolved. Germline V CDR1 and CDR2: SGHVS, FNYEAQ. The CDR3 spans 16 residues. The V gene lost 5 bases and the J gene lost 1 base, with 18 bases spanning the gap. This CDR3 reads CASSPTRSDKSYEQYF. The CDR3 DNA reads TGTGCCAGCAGCCCGACACGGAGCGATAAGTCCTACGAGCAGTACTTC.

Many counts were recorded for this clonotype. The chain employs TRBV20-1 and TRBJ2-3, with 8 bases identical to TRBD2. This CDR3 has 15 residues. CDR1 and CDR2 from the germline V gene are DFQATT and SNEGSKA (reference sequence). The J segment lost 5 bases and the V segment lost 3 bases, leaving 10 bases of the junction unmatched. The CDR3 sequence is CSARNLAGTLDTQYF. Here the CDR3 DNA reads TGCAGTGCTAGGAACTTAGCGGGGACGTTAGATACGCAGTATTTT.

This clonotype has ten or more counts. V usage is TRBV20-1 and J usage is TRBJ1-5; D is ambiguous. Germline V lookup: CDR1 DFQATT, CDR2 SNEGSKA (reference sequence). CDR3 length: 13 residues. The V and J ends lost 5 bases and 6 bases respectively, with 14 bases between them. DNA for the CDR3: TGCAGTGCTCGCCCGGCAGCCGGTCAGCCCCAGCATTTT. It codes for CSARPAAGQPQHF.

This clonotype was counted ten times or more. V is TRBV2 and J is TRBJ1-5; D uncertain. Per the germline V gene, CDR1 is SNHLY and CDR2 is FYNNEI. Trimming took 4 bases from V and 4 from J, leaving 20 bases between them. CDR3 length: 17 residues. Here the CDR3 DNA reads TGTGCCAGCAGTGTTTTAGAGGTTGTCAGGCCAAATCAGCCCCAGCATTTT. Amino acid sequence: CASSVLEVVRPNQPQHF.

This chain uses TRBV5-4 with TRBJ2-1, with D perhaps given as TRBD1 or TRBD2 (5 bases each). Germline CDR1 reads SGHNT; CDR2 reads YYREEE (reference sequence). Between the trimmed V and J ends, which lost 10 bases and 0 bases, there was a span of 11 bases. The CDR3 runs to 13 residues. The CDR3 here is CASRDRSYNEQFF. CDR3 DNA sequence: TGTGCCTCTAGGGACCGCTCCTACAATGAGCAGTTCTTC.

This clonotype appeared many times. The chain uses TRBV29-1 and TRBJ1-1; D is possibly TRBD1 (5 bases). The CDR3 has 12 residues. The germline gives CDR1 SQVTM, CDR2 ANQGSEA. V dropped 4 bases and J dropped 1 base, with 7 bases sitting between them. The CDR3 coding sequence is TGCAGCGTTGGGGGGGGGAACACTGAAGCTTTCTTT. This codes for CSVGGGNTEAFF. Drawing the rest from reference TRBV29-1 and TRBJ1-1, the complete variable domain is SAVISQKPSRDICQRGTSLTIQCQVDSQVTMMFWYRQQPGQSLTLIATANQGSEATYESGFVIDKFPISRPNLTFSTLTVSNMSPEDSSIYLCSVGGGNTEAFFGQGTRLTVV.

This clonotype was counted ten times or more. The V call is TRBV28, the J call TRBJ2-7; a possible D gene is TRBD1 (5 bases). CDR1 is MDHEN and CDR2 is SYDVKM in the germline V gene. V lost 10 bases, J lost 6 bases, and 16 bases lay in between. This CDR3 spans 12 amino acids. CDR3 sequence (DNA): TGTGCCACCGGGTGGACACTCTCCGAGCAGTACTTC. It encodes CATGWTLSEQYF.

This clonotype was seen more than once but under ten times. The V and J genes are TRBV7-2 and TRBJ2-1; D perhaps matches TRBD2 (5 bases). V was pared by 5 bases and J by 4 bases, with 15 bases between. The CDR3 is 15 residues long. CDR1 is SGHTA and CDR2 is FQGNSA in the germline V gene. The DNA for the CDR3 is TGTGCCAGCAGCCCGGACTGGAGGCCATACAATGAGCAGTTCTTC. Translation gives CASSPDWRPYNEQFF.

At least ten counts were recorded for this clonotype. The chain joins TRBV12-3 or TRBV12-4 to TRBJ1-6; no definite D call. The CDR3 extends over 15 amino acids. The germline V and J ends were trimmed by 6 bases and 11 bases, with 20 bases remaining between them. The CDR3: CASSPGTSLGAPLHF. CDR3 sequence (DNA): TGTGCCAGCAGCCCGGGTACATCCCTTGGGGCACCCCTCCACTTT.

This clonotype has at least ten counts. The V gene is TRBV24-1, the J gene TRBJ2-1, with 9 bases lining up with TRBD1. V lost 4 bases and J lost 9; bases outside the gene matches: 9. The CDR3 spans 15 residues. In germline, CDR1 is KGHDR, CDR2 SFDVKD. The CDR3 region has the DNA TGTGCCACCAGTGAAGTGGACAGGGGAAGGGGTGAGCAGTTCTTC. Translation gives CATSEVDRGRGEQFF.